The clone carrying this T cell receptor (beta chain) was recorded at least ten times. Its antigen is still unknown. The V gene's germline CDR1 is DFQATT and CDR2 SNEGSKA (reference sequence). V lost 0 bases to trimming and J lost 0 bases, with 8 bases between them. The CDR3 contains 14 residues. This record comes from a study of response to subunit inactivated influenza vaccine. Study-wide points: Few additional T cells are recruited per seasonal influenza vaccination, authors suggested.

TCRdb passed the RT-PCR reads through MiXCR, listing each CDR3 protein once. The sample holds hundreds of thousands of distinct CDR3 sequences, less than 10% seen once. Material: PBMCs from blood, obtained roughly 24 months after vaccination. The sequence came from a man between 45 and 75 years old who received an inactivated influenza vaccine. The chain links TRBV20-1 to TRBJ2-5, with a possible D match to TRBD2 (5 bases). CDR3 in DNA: TGCAGTGCTAGAGACGGGGATAACCAAGAGACCCAGTACTTC. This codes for CSARDGDNQETQYF.